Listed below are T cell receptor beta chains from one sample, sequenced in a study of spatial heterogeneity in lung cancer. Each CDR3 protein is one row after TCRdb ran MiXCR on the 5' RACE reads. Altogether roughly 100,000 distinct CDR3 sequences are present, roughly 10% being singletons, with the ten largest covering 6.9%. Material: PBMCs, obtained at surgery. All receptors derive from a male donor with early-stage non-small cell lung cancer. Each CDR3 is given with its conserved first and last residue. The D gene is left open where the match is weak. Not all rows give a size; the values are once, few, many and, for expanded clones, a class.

CASNLGAQETQYF	TGCGCCAGCAACTTAGGGGCCCAAGAGACCCAGTACTTC	TRBJ2-5	.	few	TRBV5-1
CASSKEGRGPSGANVLTF	TGTGCCAGCAGCAAAGAGGGCAGGGGGCCCTCTGGGGCCAACGTCCTGACTTTC	TRBJ2-6	.	.	TRBV21-1
CASSLAGMGNTEAFF	TGTGCCAGCAGTCTCGCGGGAATGGGGAACACTGAAGCTTTCTTT	TRBJ1-1	.	many	TRBV28
CSAVLAYSTDTQYF	TGCAGTGCAGTTCTAGCGTATAGCACAGATACGCAGTATTTT	TRBJ2-3	.	.	TRBV20-1
CASSFLGSNQPQHF	TGTGCCAGCAGTTTTCTCGGTAGCAATCAGCCCCAGCATTTT	TRBJ1-5	.	many	TRBV6-6
CASSLGVYGYTF	TGTGCCAGCAGCTTAGGAGTCTATGGCTACACCTTC	TRBJ1-2	.	few	TRBV7-9
CASSPSGTTQYF	TGTGCCAGCAGTCCCAGCGGGACTACGCAGTATTTT	TRBJ2-3	TRBD2	many	TRBV6-5
CASSLNGNTYNEQFF	TGTGCCAGCAGCTTAAACGGGAACACCTACAATGAGCAGTTCTTC	TRBJ2-1	.	many	TRBV7-3
CASSPGLAGPIFQETQYF	TGTGCCAGCAGCCCTGGACTAGCGGGACCTATCTTCCAAGAGACCCAGTACTTC	TRBJ2-5	TRBD2	many	TRBV5-4
CASSFPPPTYNEQFF	TGTGCCAGCAGTTTCCCCCCGCCTACGTACAATGAGCAGTTCTTC	TRBJ2-1	.	medium-sized	TRBV28
CASSTTLRVEQYF	TGTGCCAGCAGTACGACTCTCAGGGTCGAGCAGTACTTC	TRBJ2-7	.	many	TRBV28
CASSSGLAGAPYEQYF	TGCGCCAGCAGCTCGGGCCTGGCGGGAGCCCCCTACGAGCAGTACTTC	TRBJ2-7	TRBD2	.	TRBV5-1
CASSLAILGSYEQYF	TGCGCCAGCAGCCTGGCAATCCTTGGGTCCTACGAGCAGTACTTC	TRBJ2-7	.	many	TRBV5-1
CSALRGRNTEAFF	TGCAGTGCGCTCAGGGGCAGGAACACTGAAGCTTTCTTT	TRBJ1-1	.	.	TRBV20-1
CASSVGGTSGSYEQYF	TGTGCCAGCAGCGTAGGCGGGACTAGCGGTTCCTACGAGCAGTACTTC	TRBJ2-7	TRBD2	few	TRBV9
CAISEAGTGWAFF	TGTGCCATCAGTGAGGCCGGGACAGGGTGGGCTTTCTTT	TRBJ1-1	TRBD1	medium-sized	TRBV10-3
CASSLQGQGNNEQFF	TGCGCCAGCAGCTTGCAGGGGCAGGGTAACAATGAGCAGTTCTTC	TRBJ2-1	.	many	TRBV5-1
CATSDSSFDANTGELFF	TGTGCCACCAGTGATTCGTCGTTTGACGCGAACACCGGGGAGCTGTTTTTT	TRBJ2-2	.	many	TRBV24-1
CASSTAGELFF	TGTGCCAGCAGCACAGCCGGGGAGCTGTTTTTT	TRBJ2-2	.	.	TRBV3-1
CASSQRSGTLVVEQYF	TGTGCCAGCTCACAAAGATCAGGGACGTTAGTCGTCGAGCAGTACTTC	TRBJ2-7	.	few	TRBV18
CASSPTSGRTDTQYF	TGTGCCAGCTCGCCTACTAGCGGGAGAACAGATACGCAGTATTTT	TRBJ2-3	TRBD2	many	TRBV18
CSATDGNQPQHF	TGCAGTGCTACGGATGGGAATCAGCCCCAGCATTTT	TRBJ1-5	.	many	TRBV20-1
CSATTGQGRRDYGYTF	TGCAGTGCGACTACGGGACAGGGTCGTAGGGACTATGGCTACACCTTC	TRBJ1-2	TRBD1	.	TRBV20-1
CASSPQGAYEQYF	TGTGCCAGTAGCCCTCAGGGGGCCTACGAGCAGTACTTC	TRBJ2-7	TRBD1	many	TRBV19
CSVEVGTGGGKLFF	TGCAGCGTTGAAGTCGGGACAGGGGGCGGAAAACTGTTTTTT	TRBJ1-4	TRBD1	few	TRBV29-1
CASSPQAHSSTDTQYF	TGTGCCAGCAGCCCCCAGGCCCACTCTAGCACAGATACGCAGTATTTT	TRBJ2-3	.	few	TRBV6-5
CASSVVSGRGADTQYF	TGTGCCAGCAGCGTAGTTAGCGGGAGGGGTGCAGATACGCAGTATTTT	TRBJ2-3	TRBD2	few	TRBV9
CSARDFTGTSGGTDTQYF	TGCAGTGCTAGAGATTTTACCGGGACTAGCGGGGGCACAGATACGCAGTATTTT	TRBJ2-3	TRBD2	.	TRBV20-1
CASSRLASGPLYEQYF	TGTGCCAGCAGCCGACTGGCTAGCGGGCCCCTCTACGAGCAGTACTTC	TRBJ2-7	TRBD2	.	TRBV3-1
CASSLQAGGTDTQYF	TGTGCCAGCAGCTTACAGGCGGGGGGCACAGATACGCAGTATTTT	TRBJ2-3	TRBD2	.	TRBV7-3
CSARLVVTANEQFF	TGCAGTGCCCGACTAGTTGTGACAGCTAATGAGCAGTTCTTC	TRBJ2-1	.	.	TRBV20-1
CASSVAGATDTQYF	TGTGCCAGCAGCGTAGCGGGAGCGACAGATACGCAGTATTTT	TRBJ2-3	.	many	TRBV9
CASSFRQPQETQYF	TGCGCCAGCAGCTTCAGACAGCCCCAAGAGACCCAGTACTTC	TRBJ2-5	.	many	TRBV5-1
CASSEGRDGYGYTF	TGTGCCAGCAGTGAAGGACGGGATGGCTATGGCTACACCTTC	TRBJ1-2	.	.	TRBV2
CASSRLAGGGETQYF	TGTGCCAGCAGCAGACTAGCGGGGGGCGGGGAGACCCAGTACTTC	TRBJ2-5	TRBD2	many	TRBV7-2
CASGKAPRFF	TGTGCCAGCGGGAAGGCTCCGCGCTTCTTC	TRBJ2-1	.	few	TRBV4-2
CASSLEFHTDTQYF	TGCGCCAGCAGCTTGGAATTCCACACAGATACGCAGTATTTT	TRBJ2-3	.	few	TRBV5-1
CASSLGGQGGTEAFF	TGTGCCAGCAGTTTAGGGGGACAGGGAGGCACTGAAGCTTTCTTT	TRBJ1-1	TRBD1	many	TRBV28
CASSLDGIGYQETQYF	TGCGCCAGCAGCTTGGACGGAATCGGGTACCAAGAGACCCAGTACTTC	TRBJ2-5	.	many	TRBV5-1
CASSYSTGNTEAFF	TGTGCCAGCAGTTACTCGACAGGGAACACTGAAGCTTTCTTT	TRBJ1-1	.	.	TRBV6-2/TRBV6-3
CASSPRRESGELFF	TGTGCCAGCAGCCCCAGGAGGGAGTCCGGGGAGCTGTTTTTT	TRBJ2-2	.	.	TRBV7-9
CASSWGNEQFF	TGCGCCAGCAGCTGGGGCAATGAGCAGTTCTTC	TRBJ2-1	.	.	TRBV4-3
CSARIPGEGTDTQYF	TGCAGTGCTAGAATACCGGGGGAAGGGACAGATACGCAGTATTTT	TRBJ2-3	.	.	TRBV20-1
CSVEMGTKFYEQYF	TGCAGCGTTGAAATGGGGACCAAGTTCTACGAGCAGTACTTC	TRBJ2-7	.	many	TRBV29-1
CATRTSGNQETQYF	TGTGCCACCAGGACTAGCGGAAACCAAGAGACCCAGTACTTC	TRBJ2-5	TRBD2	many	TRBV10-3
CAWIAQETQYF	TGTGCCTGGATAGCTCAAGAGACCCAGTACTTC	TRBJ2-5	.	many	TRBV27
CASSYGTGSQPQHF	TGTGCCAGCAGCTACGGGACAGGGAGCCAGCCCCAGCATTTT	TRBJ1-5	TRBD1	.	TRBV3-1
CASSPTPALGEQYF	TGTGCCAGCAGCCCAACTCCGGCTTTAGGCGAGCAGTACTTC	TRBJ2-7	.	many	TRBV28
CATSTGPVAKNIQYF	TGTGCCACCAGCACAGGGCCTGTAGCCAAAAACATTCAGTACTTC	TRBJ2-4	.	few	TRBV15
CASRPPSGRGHEQFF	TGTGCCAGCAGACCGCCTAGCGGGAGGGGGCATGAGCAGTTCTTC	TRBJ2-1	TRBD2	many	TRBV5-4
CSARGWGTGFSNQPQHF	TGCAGTGCTAGAGGCTGGGGGACGGGATTTAGCAATCAGCCCCAGCATTTT	TRBJ1-5	.	few	TRBV20-1
CASSLRAYTEAFF	TGTGCCAGCAGCTTGAGGGCCTACACTGAAGCTTTCTTT	TRBJ1-1	.	many	TRBV5-6
CASSEWGTGRSGANVLTF	TGTGCCAGCAGTGAATGGGGGACAGGGCGATCTGGGGCCAACGTCCTGACTTTC	TRBJ2-6	TRBD1	.	TRBV25-1
CSVDLQMNTEAFF	TGCAGCGTTGACTTGCAGATGAACACTGAAGCTTTCTTT	TRBJ1-1	.	many	TRBV29-1
CATSRDSVAADTQYF	TGTGCCACCAGCAGAGATTCAGTGGCGGCAGATACGCAGTATTTT	TRBJ2-3	.	many	TRBV15
CASSWDRGQEQFF	TGTGCCAGCTCATGGGACAGGGGGCAAGAGCAGTTCTTC	TRBJ2-1	TRBD1	.	TRBV18